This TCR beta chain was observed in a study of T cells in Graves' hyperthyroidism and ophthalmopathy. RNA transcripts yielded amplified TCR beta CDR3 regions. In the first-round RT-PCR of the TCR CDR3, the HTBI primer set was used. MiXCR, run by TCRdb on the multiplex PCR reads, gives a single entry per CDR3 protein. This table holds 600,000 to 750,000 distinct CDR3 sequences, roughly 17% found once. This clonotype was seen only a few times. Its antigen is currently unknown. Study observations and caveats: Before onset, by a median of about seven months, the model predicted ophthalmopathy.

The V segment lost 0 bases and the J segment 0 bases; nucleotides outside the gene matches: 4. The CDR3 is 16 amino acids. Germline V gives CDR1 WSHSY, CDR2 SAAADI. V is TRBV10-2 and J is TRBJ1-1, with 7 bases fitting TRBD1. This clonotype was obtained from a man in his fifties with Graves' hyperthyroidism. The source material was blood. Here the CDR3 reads CASSESTGVMNTEAFF. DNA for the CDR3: TGCGCCAGCAGTGAGTCAACAGGGGTCATGAACACTGAAGCTTTCTTT.